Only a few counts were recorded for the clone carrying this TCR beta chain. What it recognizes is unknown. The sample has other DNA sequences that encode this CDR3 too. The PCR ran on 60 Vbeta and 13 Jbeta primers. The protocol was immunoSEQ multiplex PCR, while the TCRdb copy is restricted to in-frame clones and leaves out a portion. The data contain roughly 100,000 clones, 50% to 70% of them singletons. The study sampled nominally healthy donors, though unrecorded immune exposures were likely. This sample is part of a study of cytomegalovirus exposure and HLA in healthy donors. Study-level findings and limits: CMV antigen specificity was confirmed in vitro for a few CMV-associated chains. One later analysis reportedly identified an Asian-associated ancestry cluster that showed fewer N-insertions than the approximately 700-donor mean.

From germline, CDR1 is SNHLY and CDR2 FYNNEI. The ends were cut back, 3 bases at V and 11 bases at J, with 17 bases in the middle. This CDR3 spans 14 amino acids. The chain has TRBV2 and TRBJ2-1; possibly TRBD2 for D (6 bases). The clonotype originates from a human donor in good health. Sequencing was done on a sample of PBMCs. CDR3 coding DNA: TGTGCCAGCAGTGAGGGTCGGGAGTGGCCCCAGCAGTTCTTC. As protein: CASSEGREWPQQFF.